Below, 28 T cell receptor beta chains from the same sample are listed, as sequenced in a study of blood T cell repertoires in COVID-19. TCRdb's table, derived via immunoSEQ multiplex PCR, lists solely in-frame clones and lacks some. This repertoire shows about 160,000 clones, roughly 89% found once; its top ten account for just under 4%. Material: peripheral blood. These receptors were obtained from a woman in her fifties or sixties who had recovered from COVID-19.

The chain combines TRBV6-4 with TRBJ2-5; 9 nucleotides align to TRBD2. Looked up from germline, CDR1 is MRHNA and CDR2 is SNTAGT. CDR3 length: 16 amino acids. V gave up 2 bases and J gave up 3 bases; unmatched junction bases: 7. CDR3 in amino acids: CASSDRAGGRKETQYF. CDR3 coding DNA: TGTGCCAGCAGTGACAGAGCGGGGGGTCGAAAAGAGACCCAGTACTTC.

This rearrangement joins TRBV3-1 (or the pseudogene TRBV3-2) to TRBJ2-2; D unresolved. The CDR3 consists of 16 residues. Per germline, CDR1 LGHDT and CDR2 YNNKEL (reference sequence). V was pared by 1 base and J by 2 bases, with 11 bases between. The CDR3 nucleotides are TGTGCCAGCAGCCAAGGTTCCGGGTTCAACACCGGGGAGCTGTTTTTT. Protein: CASSQGSGFNTGELFF.

The CDR3 DNA reads as TGTGCCAGCAGCCCCTACAGCGGGGACAAGGGAGGAGAGACCCAGTACTTC. Translating it yields CASSPYSGDKGGETQYF. The gene calls are TRBV7-9 and TRBJ2-5; D is perhaps TRBD2 (7 bases). Trimming left V 5 bases short and J 4 bases short, with 23 bases between. The germline CDR1 and CDR2 sequences are SEHNR and FQNEAQ (reference sequence). The CDR3 length is 17 residues.

This sequence joins TRBV25-1 and TRBJ1-3; D possibly corresponds to TRBD1 (5 bases). The germline V and J ends were trimmed by 9 bases and 4 bases, with 10 bases remaining between them. The CDR3 is 12 amino acids. Per germline, CDR1 MGHDK and CDR2 SYGVNS. CDR3: CARQVRGNTIYF. CDR3 in DNA: TGTGCCAGACAGGTCCGAGGAAACACCATATATTTT.

V gene TRBV5-4 combines with J gene TRBJ2-1; 8 bases fit TRBD2. Germline V gene data show CDR1 as SGHNT and CDR2 as YYREEE (reference sequence). The CDR3 runs 15 residues. With V trimmed by 0 bases and J by 7 bases, 6 bases remained unmatched. The CDR3 region has the DNA TGTGCCAGCAGCTTGGAAGGCGGGGGGTGGAATGAGCAGTTCTTC. It codes for CASSLEGGGWNEQFF.

The gene calls are TRBV28 and TRBJ1-1; D may be TRBD1 (6 bases). Germline assignment: CDR1 MDHEN and CDR2 SYDVKM. Trimming took off 6 bases at V and 0 bases at J, with 20 bases between the two ends. This CDR3 comprises 17 residues. CDR3 amino acids: CASSPLGGAPMNTEAFF. The CDR3 DNA reads as TGTGCCAGCAGCCCCTTGGGGGGGGCGCCTATGAACACTGAAGCTTTCTTT.

This chain joins TRBV5-5 and TRBJ2-2; D is perhaps TRBD1 (6 bases). CDR1 and CDR2 from the germline V gene are SGHKS and YYEKEE (reference sequence). Trimming left V 4 bases short and J 2 bases short, with 21 bases between. The CDR3 spans 18 residues. CDR3 in DNA: TGTGCCAGCAGCCGCCGTGGGGGACAAGGGTTTAACACCGGGGAGCTGTTTTTT. Amino acids: CASSRRGGQGFNTGELFF. The whole variable domain, filled in from reference TRBV5-5 and TRBJ2-2, reads DAGVTQSPTHLIKTRGQQVTLRCSPISGHKSVSWYQQVLGQGPQFIFQYYEKEERGRGNFPDRFSARQFPNYSSELNVNALLLGDSALYLCASSRRGGQGFNTGELFFGEGSRLTVL.

This sequence joins TRBV19 and TRBJ2-6; the D gene is possibly TRBD2 (5 bases). From germline, CDR1 is LNHDA and CDR2 SQIVND (reference sequence). The CDR3 covers 15 residues. Trimming removed 3 bases from V and 6 bases from J, with 12 bases in between. The CDR3 protein is CASSIKRAEANVLTF. The CDR3 DNA is TGTGCCAGTAGTATCAAGAGGGCTGAGGCCAACGTCCTGACTTTC.

The chain links TRBV5-4 to TRBJ1-1; D gene ambiguous. Germline lookup yields CDR1 SGHNT and CDR2 YYREEE (reference sequence). The CDR3 covers 16 residues. With 4 bases removed from V and 0 bases from J, the gap between germline ends came to 16 bases. CDR3 nucleotides: TGTGCCAGCAGCCCCCTCGGAGGGTCAGTGAACACTGAAGCTTTCTTT. It is translated as CASSPLGGSVNTEAFF.

V is TRBV7-9 and J is TRBJ2-5, with D tentatively TRBD1 (6 bases). V was clipped by 1 base and J by 12 bases, with 12 bases between them. CDR1 and CDR2 from the germline V gene are SEHNR and FQNEAQ (reference sequence). This CDR3 region has 12 residues. DNA for the CDR3: TGTGCCAGCAGCTTAGAACAGGGCGCGGAGTACTTC. This encodes CASSLEQGAEYF.

This chain uses TRBV25-1 with TRBJ2-5, with D possibly TRBD2 on 7 matching bases. The V gene lost 5 bases and the J gene lost 5 bases, with 18 bases spanning the gap. The CDR3 loop spans 15 amino acids. Germline CDR1 and CDR2: MGHDK and SYGVNS. The CDR3 sequence is CASSYLSQGGETQYF. CDR3 nucleotide sequence: TGTGCCAGCAGTTATCTCTCACAGGGAGGGGAGACCCAGTACTTC.

This sequence joins TRBV7-3 and TRBJ2-1, with TRBD2 matching over 9 bases. This CDR3 spans 19 amino acids. J lost 4 bases, V lost 5 bases, and 18 bases had no gene match. The germline V gene encodes CDR1 SGHTA and CDR2 FQGTGA. The CDR3 here is CASSLIPRDSGGVYNEQFF. The CDR3 coding sequence is TGTGCCAGCAGCCTCATACCCCGGGATAGCGGGGGCGTATACAATGAGCAGTTCTTC.

The chain combines TRBV7-8 with TRBJ2-7; no reliable D call. The CDR3 length is 15 residues. The V end lost 2 bases, the J end lost 0 bases, and 11 bases lay between the germline ends. Per the germline V gene, CDR1 is SGHVS and CDR2 is FQNEAQ. The CDR3 region is CASSLRSRSSYEQYF. In DNA form, the CDR3 reads TGTGCCAGCAGCTTAAGGTCCCGGAGCTCCTACGAGCAGTACTTC.

The chain is built from TRBV7-2 and TRBJ2-7; 7 positions agree with TRBD1. The CDR3 is 13 amino acids. Germline CDR1 and CDR2: SGHTA and FQGNSA. With 2 bases clipped from V and 5 bases from J, the junction kept 3 bases outside the gene matches. Here the CDR3 DNA reads TGTGCCAGCAGCTTAACAGGGGTCCACGAGCAGTACTTC. Its translation is CASSLTGVHEQYF.

This clone has just a few counts. This chain links TRBV30 with TRBJ1-4; D gene ambiguous. Germline lookup yields CDR1 GTSNPN and CDR2 SVGIG (reference sequence). V lost 2 bases to trimming and J lost 8 bases, with 12 bases between them. The CDR3 is made up of 13 amino acids. CDR3 region: CAWSPGSAEKLFF. The CDR3 coding sequence is TGTGCCTGGAGTCCAGGCTCTGCGGAAAAACTGTTTTTT. Drawing the rest from reference TRBV30 and TRBJ1-4, the complete variable domain is SQTIHQWPATLVQPVGSPLSLECTVEGTSNPNLYWYRQAAGRGLQLLFYSVGIGQISSEVPQNLSASRPQDRQFILSSKKLLLSDSGFYLCAWSPGSAEKLFFGSGTQLSVL.

The J gene is TRBJ1-3, the V gene TRBV6-5; possible D gene TRBD1, 5 bases. V was clipped by 10 bases and J by 4 bases, with 11 bases between them. CDR3 length: 12 amino acids. The germline CDR1 and CDR2 sequences are MNHEY and SVGAGI. The CDR3 nucleotides are TGTGCCACCACGACAGCCGGAAACACCATATATTTT. Its protein product is CATTTAGNTIYF.

This chain joins TRBV7-9 and TRBJ2-1; TRBD1 is a possible D gene (6 bases). V dropped 3 bases and J dropped 7 bases, with 10 bases sitting between them. CDR1 and CDR2 (germline): SEHNR, FQNEAQ (reference sequence). The CDR3 is 13 residues long. The chain's CDR3 is CASSFNRENEQFF. For the CDR3, the DNA is TGTGCCAGCAGCTTCAACAGGGAAAATGAGCAGTTCTTC.

V is TRBV5-1 and J is TRBJ1-2; D call uncertain. V dropped 0 bases and J dropped 1 base, with 10 bases sitting between them. The CDR3 extends over 15 amino acids. Germline CDR1 and CDR2: SGHRS and YFSETQ. CDR3 region: CASSLAGGFNYGYTF. In nucleotides, the CDR3 is TGCGCCAGCAGCTTGGCCGGCGGATTTAACTATGGCTACACCTTC. The full variable domain, its missing parts supplied by reference TRBV5-1 and TRBJ1-2, is KAGVTQTPRYLIKTRGQQVTLSCSPISGHRSVSWYQQTPGQGLQFLFEYFSETQRNKGNFPGRFSGRQFSNSRSEMNVSTLELGDSALYLCASSLAGGFNYGYTFGSGTRLTVV.

The chain joins TRBV28 to TRBJ1-1; TRBD1 matches 10 bases. The CDR3 runs to 14 residues. CDR1 and CDR2 (germline): MDHEN, SYDVKM. Trimming took 3 bases from V and 6 from J; bases not matched to a gene: 4. This CDR3 is CASSLTGGLAEAFF. The DNA of the CDR3 is TGTGCCAGCAGTTTGACAGGGGGCTTGGCTGAAGCTTTCTTT.

The rearrangement joins TRBV5-1 to TRBJ1-6; TRBD1 agrees at 10 bases. The CDR3 runs to 14 residues. Looked up from germline, CDR1 is SGHRS and CDR2 is YFSETQ. Trimming removed 4 bases from V and 13 bases from J; junction bases left unmatched: 8. The CDR3 region is CASSPTGGEEPLHF. The DNA of the CDR3 is TGCGCCAGCAGCCCGACAGGGGGCGAGGAGCCCCTCCACTTT.

This chain joins TRBV18 and TRBJ2-4; D might be TRBD2 (5 bases). The CDR3 has 13 amino acids. Deletions cut 2 bases from V and 5 bases from J, with 7 bases between. Looked up from germline, CDR1 is KGHSH and CDR2 is LQKENI. The CDR3 spells CASSPNGENIQYF. CDR3 DNA sequence: TGTGCCAGCTCACCAAACGGGGAAAACATTCAGTACTTC.

The chain carries TRBV20-1 and TRBJ1-2; no definite D call. The germline V and J ends were trimmed by 6 bases and 8 bases, with 13 bases remaining between them. The CDR3 spans 11 residues. Germline-derived CDR1 and CDR2 are DFQATT and SNEGSKA (reference sequence). Here the CDR3 reads CSASTSKGYTF. The CDR3, as DNA: TGCAGTGCGTCTACTAGTAAGGGCTACACCTTC.

This rearrangement joins TRBV30 to TRBJ1-1; the D is unclear. Trimming cost V 2 bases and J 8 bases, with 15 bases left between them. The germline CDR1 and CDR2 sequences are GTSNPN and SVGIG (reference sequence). The length of the CDR3 is 13 residues. DNA of the CDR3: TGTGCCTGGAGTTTACTCTTAGGAGGGGAAGCTTTCTTT. This translates into CAWSLLLGGEAFF.

The chain links TRBV12-3 or TRBV12-4 to TRBJ1-2; no firm D call. This CDR3 contains 12 residues. The germline V and J ends were trimmed by 5 bases and 4 bases, with 8 bases remaining between them. The CDR3 DNA sequence: TGTGCCAGCAGTGCAGGTCCCTATGGCTACACCTTC. Amino acids: CASSAGPYGYTF.

V is TRBV25-1 and J is TRBJ1-2; unclear D gene. CDR3 length: 13 residues. Deletions cut 2 bases from V and 4 bases from J, with 8 bases between. Germline V gene lookup returns CDR1 MGHDK and CDR2 SYGVNS. The CDR3: CASSEIAAYGYTF. The CDR3 region has the DNA TGTGCCAGCAGTGAAATCGCGGCCTATGGCTACACCTTC.

This rearrangement joins TRBV4-3 to TRBJ1-1; D unclear. The germline gives CDR1 LGHNA, CDR2 YSLEER. This CDR3 region has 15 residues. V lost 3 bases, J lost 8 bases, and 19 bases lay in between. CDR3 residues: CASSHKVEVNGEAFF. CDR3 nucleotides: TGCGCCAGCAGCCACAAAGTTGAGGTCAACGGGGAAGCTTTCTTT.

The rearrangement joins TRBV4-3 to TRBJ1-1; the D gene is possibly TRBD1 (5 bases). Germline V CDR1 and CDR2: LGHNA, YSLEER. V was cut by 0 bases and J by 8 bases, with 13 bases left in between. The CDR3 extends over 14 amino acids. CDR3 bases: TGCGCCAGCAGCCAAGATATTTCGGGGGAGGAAGCTTTCTTT. Amino acid sequence: CASSQDISGEEAFF.

V is TRBV4-1 and J is TRBJ1-4; TRBD1 might be the D (5 bases). Germline V gene lookup returns CDR1 MGHRA and CDR2 YSYEKL. The ends were cut back, 5 bases at V and 6 bases at J, with 22 bases in the middle. CDR3 length: 17 residues. The chain's CDR3 is CASSSPYYRSIDEKLFF. CDR3 bases: TGCGCCAGCAGCTCGCCGTACTACAGGTCTATCGATGAAAAACTGTTTTTT.